This T cell receptor beta chain appears in the sequencing data of a study of beta chain features in type 1 diabetes. Study-level information: Healthy donors and patients showed comparable age, gender and cell yields. Examination covered roughly 100,000,000 sorted cells spanning all samples. Study outcomes and limitations: The study found that naive, central memory and Treg TCRB repertoires appeared more similar in patients than in healthy donors.

Reverse transcription of all isolated RNA meant that expressed TCRB transcripts were sequenced. Sequencing was performed with immunoSEQ multiplex PCR; in TCRdb, only in-frame clones are kept and a portion is missing. The sample includes around 240,000 clones, about 63% of them seen just once. On this clone itself: Its antigen is currently unknown.

CD4+ cells of the naive, central memory, regulatory and stem cell-like memory types were sorted via CD45RO/CCR7/CD25/CD127/CD95/CD27. This CDR3 has 11 residues. Trimming shortened V by 5 bases and J by 0 bases, and 4 bases separated the two germline ends. Germline-derived CDR1 and CDR2 are SQVTM and ANQGSEA. The sample taken for sequencing was naive CD4+ T cells from blood. The clonotype comes from a man aged 25 to 40 in good health. V usage is TRBV29-1 and J usage is TRBJ1-1, with D unresolved. DNA for the CDR3: TGCAGCGTTCGAGTGAACACTGAAGCTTTCTTT. Its translation is CSVRVNTEAFF.